This T cell receptor beta chain was documented in a study of blood T cell repertoires in COVID-19 (TCRdb year 2020). Broadly, across the study: Collaborator samples came from the United States, Italy and Spain and covered acute and convalescent phases of COVID-19. The material from the prospective study consisted of cDNA or gDNA derived from T cells, B-cell-depleted T cells, or PBMCs. Deeply sampled blood TCRbeta repertoires from subjects exposed to, actively infected with, or recovered from COVID-19 were included in the dataset. The repertoires were released in a freely available public database meant as a resource for research on the immune response to SARS-CoV-2. The samples were drawn from the first 160 participants of the ongoing ImmuneRACE study and from 1,200 or so subjects provided by 6 global collaborators. Nearly every sample came with metadata listing a de-identified subject ID, COVID-19 status, age in years and sex. Where available, HLA class I and class II types were obtained from metadata supplied by the sample provider rather than from assay-based typing. General study outcomes and caveats: How much clinical and demographic metadata was included differed by source and by participant, and the metadata was provided uncurated.

The collaborating institutions used their own protocols to collect whole blood in K2EDTA tubes. For TCRbeta analysis, collaborators shipped samples as frozen whole blood, isolated PBMCs, or DNA extracted from either of those sample types. A word on this clone: This clone's antigen is unknown. No base qualities exist here, and no much larger clone lies one base off it.

Per the germline V gene (reference sequence), SGHKS is the CDR1 and YYEKEE is the CDR2. The germline ends are 7 bases apart after V is trimmed by 0 bases and J by 5 bases. CDR3 length: 13 amino acids, cysteine to phenylalanine. CDR3 DNA is the only sequence kept; it has 39 bases, read in frame from the first base. TCRbeta CDR3 regions were amplified from genomic DNA by means of the immunoSEQ Assay, a bias-controlled multiplex PCR. In the authors' own workflow: Nucleated cell counts per sample were estimated from amplification of reference gene primers within the assay. Sequence reads were collapsed and filtered to measure the absolute abundance of every unique TCRbeta CDR3 rearrangement. Productive Simpson clonality was computed per sample as the square root of Simpson's diversity index over productive rearrangements. TCRdb stores this immuneACCESS table with in-frame sequences only. Part of the clones is absent; in the studies checked, under half of the shortfall reflects unresolved V genes, and no reason is known for the rest. Clone size and the V and J calls come from that table; the DNA yielded D and trimming. The sample yields tens of thousands of clones; roughly 88% were counted once. The top ten hold about 2.5% of the sample.

Sequencing used peripheral blood. The sequence is built from TRBV5-5 and TRBJ2-3; too little of a D gene remains to name it. The sequence was obtained from a man of 80 years or more with acute or convalescent COVID-19. The encoded CDR3 is CASSLAPVDTQYF. The nucleotide sequence reads as follows: TGTGCCAGCAGCTTGGCCCCGGTAGATACGCAGTATTTT.